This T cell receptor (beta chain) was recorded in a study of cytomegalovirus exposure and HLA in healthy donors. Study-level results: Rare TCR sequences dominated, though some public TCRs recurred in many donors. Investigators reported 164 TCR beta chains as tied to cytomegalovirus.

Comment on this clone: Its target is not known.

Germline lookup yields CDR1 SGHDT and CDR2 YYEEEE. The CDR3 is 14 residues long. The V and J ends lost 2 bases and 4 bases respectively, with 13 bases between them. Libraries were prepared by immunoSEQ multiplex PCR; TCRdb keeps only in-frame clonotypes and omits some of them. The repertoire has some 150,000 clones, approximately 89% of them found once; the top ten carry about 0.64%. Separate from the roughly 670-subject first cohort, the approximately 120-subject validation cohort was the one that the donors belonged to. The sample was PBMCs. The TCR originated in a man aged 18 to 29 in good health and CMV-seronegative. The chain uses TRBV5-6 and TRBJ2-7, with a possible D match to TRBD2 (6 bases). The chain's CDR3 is CASSFQTRKYEQYV. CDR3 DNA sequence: TGTGCCAGCAGCTTCCAGACTAGGAAGTACGAGCAGTACGTC.